This entry concerns a single T cell receptor (beta chain). Germline V lookup: CDR1 DFQATT, CDR2 SNEGSKA (reference sequence). V lost 0 bases and J 9 bases, leaving 6 bases between the germline ends. This CDR3 has 11 amino acids. The entry originates in a study of long-term antiretroviral therapy in people with HIV. Across the study: Collection dates of the earliest samples fall about a decade before the 2015 immediate-ART recommendation.

At survey level, the immunoSEQ assay was run in its v3.0 version. Produced via immunoSEQ multiplex PCR; TCRdb's table is partial and in-frame only. Seen here are some 11,000 clones, less than 80% observed once, and the top ten hold roughly 20%. Sequencing was performed on unsorted PBMCs, taken at the start of antiretroviral therapy, before treatment. This sequence was found in a man aged 25 to 40 with HIV. This chain links TRBV20-1 with TRBJ2-1; D gene ambiguous. The CDR3 bases are TGCAGTGCTAGAGATCTGGGTGAGCAGTTCTTC. It translates to CSARDLGEQFF.